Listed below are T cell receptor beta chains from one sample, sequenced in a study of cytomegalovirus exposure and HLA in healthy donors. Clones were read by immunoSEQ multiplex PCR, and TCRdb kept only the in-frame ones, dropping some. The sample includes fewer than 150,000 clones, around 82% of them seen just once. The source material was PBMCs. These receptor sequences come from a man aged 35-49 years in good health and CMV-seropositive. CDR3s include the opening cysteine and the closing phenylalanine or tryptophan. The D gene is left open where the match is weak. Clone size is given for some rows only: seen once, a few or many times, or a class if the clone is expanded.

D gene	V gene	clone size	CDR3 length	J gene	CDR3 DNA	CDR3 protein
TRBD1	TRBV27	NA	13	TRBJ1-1	TGTGCCAGCAGTTGGACAGGGGCCACTGAAGCTTTCTTT	CASSWTGATEAFF
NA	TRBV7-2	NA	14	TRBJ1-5	TGTGCCAGCAGCTTGGGAGGGTACAGTCAGCCCCAGCATTTT	CASSLGGYSQPQHF
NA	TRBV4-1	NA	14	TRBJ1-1	TGCGCCAGCAGCCATAGAGCCGCGAACACTGAAGCTTTCTTT	CASSHRAANTEAFF
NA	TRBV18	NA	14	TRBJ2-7	TGTGCCAGCTCCTCTGGGCAGGGGCACTACGAGCAGTACTTC	CASSSGQGHYEQYF
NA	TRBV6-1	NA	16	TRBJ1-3	TGTGCCAGCAGTGTATCGCCAGGGGCGCTGGGAAACACCATATATTTT	CASSVSPGALGNTIYF
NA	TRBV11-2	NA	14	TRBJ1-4	TGTGCCAGCAGCTTAGCCGGGACTATGGAAAAACTGTTTTTT	CASSLAGTMEKLFF
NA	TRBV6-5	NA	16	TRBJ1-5	TGTGCCAGCAGTTCCAGAGCGGGCCTAAGCAATCAGCCCCAGCATTTT	CASSSRAGLSNQPQHF
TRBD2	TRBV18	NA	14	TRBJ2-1	TGTGCCAGCTCCCCCGGACTAGCGGGCAATGAGCAGTTCTTC	CASSPGLAGNEQFF
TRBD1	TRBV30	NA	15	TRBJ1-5	TGTGCCTGGAGTGTGATGGGACAGGGTGGACAGCCCCAGCATTTT	CAWSVMGQGGQPQHF
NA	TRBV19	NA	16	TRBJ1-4	TGTGCCAGTACGGGGCGGGGCCTGGCAACTAATGAAAAACTGTTTTTT	CASTGRGLATNEKLFF
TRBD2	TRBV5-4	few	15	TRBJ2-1	TGTGCCAGCAGCTTGCTAGCGGGGGGACACAATGAGCAGTTCTTC	CASSLLAGGHNEQFF
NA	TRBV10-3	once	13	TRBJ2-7	TGTGCCATCAGTGGGAACGGAGCTAACGAGCAGTACTTC	CAISGNGANEQYF
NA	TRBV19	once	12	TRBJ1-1	TGTGCCAGTAGCGGCAGGGATTGGAAGGCTTTCTTT	CASSGRDWKAFF
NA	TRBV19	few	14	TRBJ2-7	TGTGCCAGTAGTATAGATCTTAGGGGCCACGAGCAGTACTTC	CASSIDLRGHEQYF
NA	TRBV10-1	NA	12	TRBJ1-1	TGCGCCAGCGGGGAAACAGGAACCGAAGCTTTCTTT	CASGETGTEAFF
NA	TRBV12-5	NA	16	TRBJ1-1	TGTGCTAGTGGGTCGACGCAGACGGGGGGGAACACTGAAGCTTTCTTT	CASGSTQTGGNTEAFF
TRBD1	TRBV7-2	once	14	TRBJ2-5	TGTGCCAGCAGCCCTGGACAGGGGCCAGAGACCCAGTACTTC	CASSPGQGPETQYF
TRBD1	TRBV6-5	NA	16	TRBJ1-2	TGTGCCAGCAGTTACGATTACAGACAGGGAACGGGGGGCTACACCTTC	CASSYDYRQGTGGYTF
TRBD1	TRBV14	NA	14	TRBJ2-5	TGTGCCAGCAGCCAAAACAGGGGACAAGAGACCCAGTACTTC	CASSQNRGQETQYF
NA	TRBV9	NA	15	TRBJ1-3	TGTGCCAGCAGCGACTCGGCGGGCTCTGGAAACACCATATATTTT	CASSDSAGSGNTIYF
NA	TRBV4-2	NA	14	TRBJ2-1	TGTGCCAGCAGCTTCCGGTCTTCCTACAATGAGCAGTTCTTC	CASSFRSSYNEQFF
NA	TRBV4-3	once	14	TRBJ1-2	TGCGCCAGCAGCCAAGATCAGGGCCAAGGCGGCTACACCTTC	CASSQDQGQGGYTF
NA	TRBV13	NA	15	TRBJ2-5	TGTGCCAGCAGCTACGGGGCAGGGAGGACGGAGACCCAGTACTTC	CASSYGAGRTETQYF
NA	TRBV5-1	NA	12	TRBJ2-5	TGCGCCAGCAGTGACAGGCGGGAGACCCAGTACTTC	CASSDRRETQYF
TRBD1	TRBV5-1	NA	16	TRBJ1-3	TGCGCCAGCAGCCTAGACAGGGGTGGAGGATTGAACACCATATATTTT	CASSLDRGGGLNTIYF
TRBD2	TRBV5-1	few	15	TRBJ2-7	TGCGCCAGCACCGCTCTGGGGAGCGGGACCAACGAGCAGTACTTC	CASTALGSGTNEQYF
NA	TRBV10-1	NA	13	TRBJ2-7	TGCGCCAGCAGTGATCGACTCCTTACAGGGCAGTACTTC	CASSDRLLTGQYF
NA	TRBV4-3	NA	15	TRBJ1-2	TGCGCCAGCAGCCAAGACAGTGGGGGGTCCTATGGCTACACCTTC	CASSQDSGGSYGYTF
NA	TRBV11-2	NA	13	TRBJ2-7	TGTGCCAGCAGCCCTCCGACAGGTTACGAGCAGTACTTC	CASSPPTGYEQYF
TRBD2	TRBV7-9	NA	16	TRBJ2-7	TGTGCCAGCAGCCCCGGACTAGCGGGAGTAAATGACGAGCAGTACTTC	CASSPGLAGVNDEQYF
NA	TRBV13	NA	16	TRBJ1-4	TGTGCCAGCAGCTTAGGCCGGGACACCCATAATGAAAAACTGTTTTTT	CASSLGRDTHNEKLFF
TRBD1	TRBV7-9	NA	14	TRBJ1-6	TGTGCCAGCAGCTTAGGGACAGGGGTTTCACCCCTCCACTTT	CASSLGTGVSPLHF
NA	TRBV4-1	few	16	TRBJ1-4	TGCGCCAGCAGCCAGCAAGGAGGCCCAACTAATGAAAAACTGTTTTTT	CASSQQGGPTNEKLFF
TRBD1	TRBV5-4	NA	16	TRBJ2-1	TGTGCCAGCAGCCCCGGACAGGGTTCTGCGAGGGGTGAGCAGTTCTTC	CASSPGQGSARGEQFF
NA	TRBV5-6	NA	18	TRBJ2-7	TGTGCCAGCAGCCCTTACGCCTCGGGGGGCCAAACGCTGGCCGAGCAGTACTTC	CASSPYASGGQTLAEQYF
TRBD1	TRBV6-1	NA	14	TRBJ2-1	TGTGCCAGCGGGTCGGGACAGGGGGGCCGTAAGCAGTTCTTC	CASGSGQGGRKQFF
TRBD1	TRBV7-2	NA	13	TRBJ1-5	TGTGCCAGCAGCCGTCAGGGGGGAGAGCCCCAGCATTTT	CASSRQGGEPQHF
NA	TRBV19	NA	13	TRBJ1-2	TGTGCCAGTAGTGCAGGGCCTTTCTATGGCTACACCTTC	CASSAGPFYGYTF
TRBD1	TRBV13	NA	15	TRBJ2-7	TGTGCCAGCAGCCTAACAGGGGGGATCTCCTACGAGCAGTACTTC	CASSLTGGISYEQYF
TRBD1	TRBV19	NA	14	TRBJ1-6	TGTGCCAGTAGTATCGGACAGGGGGATTCACCCCTCCACTTT	CASSIGQGDSPLHF
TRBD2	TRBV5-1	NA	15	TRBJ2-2	TGCGCCAGCAGCGATAGCGGGGGAGCCGCCGGGGGGCTGTTTTTT	CASSDSGGAAGGLFF
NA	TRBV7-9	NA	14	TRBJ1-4	TGTGCCAGCAGCTTCGACACCAGCAATGAAAAACTGTTTTTT	CASSFDTSNEKLFF
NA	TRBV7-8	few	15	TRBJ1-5	TGTGCCAGCAGCACTAGGGGACACCCTAATCAGCCCCAGCATTTT	CASSTRGHPNQPQHF
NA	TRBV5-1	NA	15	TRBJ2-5	TGCGCCAGCAGCTTGGCCGAGGCAGGGCGGGAGACCCAGTACTTC	CASSLAEAGRETQYF
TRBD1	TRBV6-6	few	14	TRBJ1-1	TGTGCCAGCACAAGACAGGGTGTTAACACTGAAGCTTTCTTT	CASTRQGVNTEAFF
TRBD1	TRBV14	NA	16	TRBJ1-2	TGTGCCAGCAGCCAGGGGCCGGGGACAGACCCCTATGGCTACACCTTC	CASSQGPGTDPYGYTF
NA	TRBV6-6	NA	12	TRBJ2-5	TGTGCCAGCAGAGGGGTTGGGGAGACCCAGTACTTC	CASRGVGETQYF
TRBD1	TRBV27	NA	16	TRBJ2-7	TGTGCCAGCAGTTTCTCCGGACAGGGTGGTACTTCCGAGCAGTACTTC	CASSFSGQGGTSEQYF